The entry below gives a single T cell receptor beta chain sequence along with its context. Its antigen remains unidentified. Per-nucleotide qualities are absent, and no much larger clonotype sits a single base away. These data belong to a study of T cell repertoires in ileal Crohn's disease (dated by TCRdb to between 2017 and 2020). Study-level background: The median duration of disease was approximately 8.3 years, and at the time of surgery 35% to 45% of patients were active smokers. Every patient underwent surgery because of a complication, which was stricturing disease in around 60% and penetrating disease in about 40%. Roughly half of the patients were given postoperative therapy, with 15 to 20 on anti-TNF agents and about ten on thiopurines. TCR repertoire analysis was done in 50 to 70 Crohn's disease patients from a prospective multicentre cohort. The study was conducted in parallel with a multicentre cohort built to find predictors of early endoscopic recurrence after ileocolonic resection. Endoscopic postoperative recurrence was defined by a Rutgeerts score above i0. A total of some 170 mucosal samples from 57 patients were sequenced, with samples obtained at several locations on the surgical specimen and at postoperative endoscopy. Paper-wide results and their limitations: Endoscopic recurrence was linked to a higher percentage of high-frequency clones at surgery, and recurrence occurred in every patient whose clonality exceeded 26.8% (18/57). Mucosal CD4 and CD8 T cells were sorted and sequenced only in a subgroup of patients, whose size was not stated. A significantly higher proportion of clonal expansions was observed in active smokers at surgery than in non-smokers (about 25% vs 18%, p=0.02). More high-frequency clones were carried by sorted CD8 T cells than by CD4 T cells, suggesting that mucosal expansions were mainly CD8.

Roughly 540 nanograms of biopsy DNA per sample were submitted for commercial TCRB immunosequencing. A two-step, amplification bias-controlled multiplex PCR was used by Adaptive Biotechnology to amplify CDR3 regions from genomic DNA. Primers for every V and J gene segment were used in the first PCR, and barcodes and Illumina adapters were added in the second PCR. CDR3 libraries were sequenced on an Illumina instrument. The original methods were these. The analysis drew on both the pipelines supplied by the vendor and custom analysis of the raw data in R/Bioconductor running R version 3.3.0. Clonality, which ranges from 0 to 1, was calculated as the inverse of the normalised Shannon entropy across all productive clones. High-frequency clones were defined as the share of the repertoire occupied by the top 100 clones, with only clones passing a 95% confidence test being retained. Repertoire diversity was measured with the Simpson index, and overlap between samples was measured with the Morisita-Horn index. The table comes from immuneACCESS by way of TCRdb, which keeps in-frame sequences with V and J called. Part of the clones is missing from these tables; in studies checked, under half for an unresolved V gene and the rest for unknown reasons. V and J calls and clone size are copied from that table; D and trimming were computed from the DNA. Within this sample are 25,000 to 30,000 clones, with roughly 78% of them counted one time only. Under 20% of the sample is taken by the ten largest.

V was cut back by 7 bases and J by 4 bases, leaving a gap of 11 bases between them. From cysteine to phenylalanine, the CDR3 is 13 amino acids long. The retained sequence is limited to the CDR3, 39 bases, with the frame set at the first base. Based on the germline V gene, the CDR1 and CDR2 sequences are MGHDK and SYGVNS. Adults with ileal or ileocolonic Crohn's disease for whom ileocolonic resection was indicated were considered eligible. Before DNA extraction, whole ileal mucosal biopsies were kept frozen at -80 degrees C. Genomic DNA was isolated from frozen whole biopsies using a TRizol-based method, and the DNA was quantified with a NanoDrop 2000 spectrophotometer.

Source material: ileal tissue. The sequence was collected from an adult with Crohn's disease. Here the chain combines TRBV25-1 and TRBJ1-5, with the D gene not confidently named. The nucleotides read TGTGCCAGCACCGAGACTCCAAATCAGCCCCAGCATTTT. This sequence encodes CASTETPNQPQHF.